This T cell receptor (beta chain) was sequenced in a study of tumor and adjacent non-tumor tissue in lung cancer. As for the study in general: The cohort had roughly 12 adenocarcinoma, a couple of squamous cell and 1 small cell patients. Each sample yielded 4 million to 4.5 million productive TCRbeta reads on average.

The template was RNA from unsorted bulk tissue. More than 3 cm separated this lung sample from the edge of the tumor. This clonotype was recorded only once. Its antigen is not known. A read error is possible here, since a much larger clone lies one base away. Study findings and constraints: Tumor tissue had significantly higher TCR diversity than normal lung.

A modified ARM-PCR protocol with three rounds of nested PCR amplified TCRbeta. TCRdb ran MiXCR on the multiplex PCR reads and lists one entry per CDR3 protein. The sample records about 86,000 distinct CDR3 sequences, more than 65% being singletons. Sequencing input: distant non-tumor lung tissue. The TCR was taken from a woman between 50 and 59 years old with non-small cell lung cancer.

CDR3 bases: TGTGCCTGGAGGGTCGACAGGACCTACTATGGCTACACCTTC. This translates into CAWRVDRTYYGYTF. V gene TRBV30 combines with J gene TRBJ1-2, with D possibly matching TRBD1 (6 bases). The CDR3 has 14 amino acids. Germline values: CDR1 GTSNPN, CDR2 SVGIG (reference sequence). V dropped 3 bases and J dropped 3 bases, with 14 bases sitting between them.